The TCR beta chain described here comes from a study of early stage breast cancer tumors. Sequencing used immunoSEQ multiplex PCR; TCRdb keeps in-frame clones, though not all of them. Of 25,000 to 35,000 clones listed, roughly 81% are singletons. Notes on this clone: Antigen unknown.

Overall study findings and caveats: In about 85% of the 16 patients, blood comparison separated tumor from normal breast. Tumors had about 2.3-fold higher T cell density than normal breast.

V gave up 5 bases and J gave up 4 bases, with 12 bases separating them. The CDR3 runs 13 residues. The V gene's germline CDR1 is SGHRS and CDR2 YFSETQ. The V call is TRBV5-1, the J call TRBJ2-5; possible D gene TRBD2, 5 bases. This clonotype was sampled from a person between 45 and 65 years old with breast cancer. The sample was blood. The CDR3 DNA follows: TGCGCCAGCAGTACGGGATTGGGAGAGACCCAGTACTTC. Translated: CASSTGLGETQYF.